Below are 26 T cell receptor beta chains sequenced from a single sample in a study of blood T cell repertoires in COVID-19. The data were produced by immunoSEQ multiplex PCR, yet TCRdb's version contains in-frame clones alone and is incomplete. The table has over 75,000 clones, around 93% seen once. The specimen was peripheral blood. These receptors all come from a human donor with active COVID-19. The donor label of this sample is uncertain.

This sequence joins TRBV7-3 and TRBJ1-1; 7 bases are a match to TRBD1. Germline CDR1 reads SGHTA; CDR2 reads FQGTGA. The CDR3 loop spans 13 amino acids. The J segment lost 0 bases and the V segment lost 8 bases, leaving 3 bases of the junction unmatched. The CDR3 coding sequence is TGTGCCAGCTCCCAGGGGGTGAACACTGAAGCTTTCTTT. This codes for CASSQGVNTEAFF.

This chain links TRBV7-8 with TRBJ1-1; 10 bases align to TRBD1. The CDR3 spans 17 residues. Germline V gene sequence: CDR1 SGHVS, CDR2 FQNEAQ. Trimming cost V 3 bases and J 1 base; bases outside gene matches: 8. Here the CDR3 reads CASSFYGQGGGNTEAFF. CDR3 nucleotide sequence: TGTGCCAGCAGCTTTTACGGACAGGGGGGAGGGAACACTGAAGCTTTCTTT.

The gene calls are TRBV2 and TRBJ1-6, with D uncertain. The CDR3 covers 15 residues. Trimming took off 1 base at V and 0 bases at J, with 4 bases between the two ends. The germline V gene encodes CDR1 SNHLY and CDR2 FYNNEI. CDR3 sequence: CASSEDSSYNSPLHF. The CDR3 DNA is TGTGCCAGCAGTGAAGACAGCTCCTATAATTCACCCCTCCACTTT. Drawing the rest from reference TRBV2 and TRBJ1-6, the complete variable domain is EPEVTQTPSHQVTQMGQEVILRCVPISNHLYFYWYRQILGQKVEFLVSFYNNEISEKSEIFDDQFSVERPDGSNFTLKIRSTKLEDSAMYFCASSEDSSYNSPLHFGNGTRLTVT.

V and J are TRBV7-9 and TRBJ2-1; D remains ambiguous. The length of the CDR3 is 14 residues. Germline V lookup: CDR1 SEHNR, CDR2 FQNEAQ (reference sequence). V was trimmed by 5 bases and J by 3 bases, leaving 11 bases between them. The CDR3 loop is CASSAEPIYNEQFF. DNA of the CDR3: TGTGCCAGCAGCGCGGAACCGATCTACAATGAGCAGTTCTTC. Full variable domain (rest looked up from reference TRBV7-9 and TRBJ2-1): DTGVSQNPRHKITKRGQNVTFRCDPISEHNRLYWYRQTLGQGPEFLTYFQNEAQLEKSRLLSDRFSAERPKGSFSTLEIQRTEQGDSAMYLCASSAEPIYNEQFFGPGTRLTVL.

This clone appeared a single time. The genes are TRBV11-1 and TRBJ2-7; 12 bases align to TRBD2. Germline CDR1 and CDR2: SGHAT and FQDESV (reference sequence). The CDR3 has 15 residues. Losses at the gene ends were 4 bases for V and 0 bases for J; bases not matched to a gene: 1. In DNA form, the CDR3 reads TGTGCCAGCAGCTCGGGACTAGCGGGCTCCTACGAGCAGTACTTC. This codes for CASSSGLAGSYEQYF. Filled out from reference TRBV11-1 and TRBJ2-7, the complete variable domain reads EAEVAQSPRYKITEKSQAVAFWCDPISGHATLYWYRQILGQGPELLVQFQDESVVDDSQLPKDRFSAERLKGVDSTLKIQPAELGDSAMYLCASSSGLAGSYEQYFGPGTRLTVT.

This chain joins TRBV27 and TRBJ2-7; 10 bases align to TRBD1. V shed 6 bases and J 6 bases; nucleotides not matched to a gene: 8. Per germline, CDR1 MNHEY and CDR2 SMNVEV (reference sequence). This CDR3 is built from 14 residues. CDR3 loop: CASRLGTGVREQYF. CDR3 nucleotides: TGTGCCAGCAGGCTCGGGACAGGGGTACGCGAGCAGTACTTC.

The V and J genes are TRBV5-1 and TRBJ2-7, with TRBD2 identical over 7 bases. Germline CDR1 reads SGHRS; CDR2 reads YFSETQ. There are 14 residues in the CDR3. The junction had 10 bases not matched to a gene; V was cut back by 3 bases and J by 7 bases. CDR3 region: CASSSPPEREEQYF. In DNA, the CDR3 is TGCGCCAGCAGCTCCCCGCCCGAGCGGGAAGAGCAGTACTTC.

This chain links TRBV7-9 with TRBJ2-7; D may be TRBD1 (6 bases). The germline V and J ends were trimmed by 4 bases and 2 bases, with 9 bases remaining between them. This CDR3 comprises 13 residues. Per germline, CDR1 SEHNR and CDR2 FQNEAQ (reference sequence). Here the CDR3 reads CASSYRDTYEQYF. The CDR3 DNA reads TGTGCCAGCAGCTATCGGGACACCTACGAGCAGTACTTC.

The genes are TRBV7-9 and TRBJ2-2; D might be TRBD1 (6 bases). The CDR3 spans 13 residues. Trimming pared 4 bases from V and 6 bases from J, leaving 9 bases between. Germline CDR1 reads SEHNR; CDR2 reads FQNEAQ (reference sequence). The CDR3 nucleotides are TGTGCCAGCAGCTCCTCAGGGGCCGGGGAGCTGTTTTTT. Protein: CASSSSGAGELFF.

The chain joins TRBV5-8 to TRBJ2-3; 11 nucleotides match TRBD2. Germline values: CDR1 SGHTS, CDR2 YDEGEE. The V and J ends lost 4 bases and 2 bases, in that order; junction bases with no gene match: 6. This CDR3 is 16 amino acids long. The chain's CDR3 is CASSPGTSGDTDTQYF. The CDR3 DNA follows: TGTGCCAGCAGCCCCGGGACTAGCGGAGACACAGATACGCAGTATTTT.

The V gene is TRBV2, the J gene TRBJ2-1; 10 positions agree with TRBD2. Germline CDR1 is SNHLY and CDR2 is FYNNEI. J gave up 6 bases and V 1 base, and 3 bases lay outside the gene matches. CDR3 length: 15 amino acids. The CDR3 DNA reads TGTGCCAGCAGTGAAGAGTTAGCGGGGGGCAATGAGCAGTTCTTC. This encodes CASSEELAGGNEQFF.

This chain links TRBV5-6 with TRBJ2-1; weak D call: TRBD2 (6 bases). Deletions cut 2 bases from V and 4 bases from J, with 13 bases between. CDR1 SGHDT and CDR2 YYEEEE come from the germline V gene. The CDR3 runs 15 residues. The CDR3 is CASSLGIAAYNEQFF. CDR3 DNA: TGTGCCAGCAGCTTAGGGATAGCGGCGTACAATGAGCAGTTCTTC.

This clone was observed once. The J gene is TRBJ2-7, the V gene TRBV28; D is undetermined. Germline V lookup: CDR1 MDHEN, CDR2 SYDVKM. V shed 8 bases and J shed 2 bases, with 19 bases lying between them. The CDR3 is made up of 15 amino acids. The CDR3 DNA reads as TGTGCCAGCTCTAACCTGGCAGGTTCGGCCTACGAGCAGTACTTC. It translates to CASSNLAGSAYEQYF.

V usage is TRBV9 and J usage is TRBJ1-5; D unresolved. This CDR3 spans 13 amino acids. Germline CDR1 is SGDLS and CDR2 is YYNGEE. Trimming removed 4 bases at V and 4 bases at J, with 9 bases between. The CDR3 region has the DNA TGTGCCAGCAGCCTAGACGCGAATCAGCCCCAGCATTTT. This codes for CASSLDANQPQHF. Full variable domain (missing parts from reference TRBV9 and TRBJ1-5): DSGVTQTPKHLITATGQRVTLRCSPRSGDLSVYWYQQSLDQGLQFLIQYYNGEERAKGNILERFSAQQFPDLHSELNLSSLELGDSALYFCASSLDANQPQHFGDGTRLSIL.

This chain connects TRBV5-1 to TRBJ2-1, with 8 bases fitting TRBD2. This CDR3 comprises 17 residues. Trimming took 3 bases from V and 8 from J; bases not matched to a gene: 16. Germline assignment: CDR1 SGHRS and CDR2 YFSETQ. CDR3 bases: TGCGCCAGCAGCTCGCTGAAGCGGGGGCTACCGGTGGATGAGCAGTTCTTC. It yields the protein CASSSLKRGLPVDEQFF.

The sample holds a few counts of this clone. One end of the junction fails to match germline, which may point to a read error. The chain couples TRBV6-5 to TRBJ1-3; maybe TRBD1 (6 bases). Germline V lookup: CDR1 MNHEY, CDR2 SVGAGI. CDR3 length: 14 residues. The CDR3 coding sequence is TGTGCCAGCTGCCCTGGCGCAGGGGCCCTCCCTTCGAATTTT. Its translation is CASCPGAGALPSNF.

The gene calls are TRBV3-1 (or the pseudogene TRBV3-2) and TRBJ2-7; no definite D call. In germline, CDR1 is LGHDT, CDR2 YNNKEL (reference sequence). With 2 bases removed from V and 0 bases from J, the gap between germline ends came to 11 bases. The CDR3 covers 15 residues. The CDR3 nucleotides are TGTGCCAGCAGCCAATCCAGTTTTGGCTCCTACGAGCAGTACTTC. Encoded protein: CASSQSSFGSYEQYF.

This rearrangement joins TRBV3-1 (or the pseudogene TRBV3-2) to TRBJ2-2; TRBD2 aligns across 11 bases. Germline V gene data show CDR1 as LGHDT and CDR2 as YNNKEL (reference sequence). The CDR3 is made up of 17 amino acids. V trimming: 1 base; J trimming: 6 bases; junction bases outside the gene matches: 7. CDR3 in DNA: TGTGCCAGCAGCCAAGGTAGCGGGGGGGCTATCCCCGGGGAGCTGTTTTTT. Residues: CASSQGSGGAIPGELFF.

The chain uses TRBV7-2 and TRBJ2-3, with 8 bases that match TRBD2. The CDR3 has 14 residues. Germline CDR1 reads SGHTA; CDR2 reads FQGNSA. Losses at the gene ends were 2 bases for V and 3 bases for J; bases not matched to a gene: 1. The CDR3 nucleotides read TGTGCCAGCAGCTTAATAGCGGGGACAGATACGCAGTATTTT. Translation: CASSLIAGTDTQYF.

The chain employs TRBV18 and TRBJ2-5; D ambiguous. The CDR3 sequence is 14 residues long. Trimming took 6 bases from V and 1 from J, leaving 12 bases between them. The germline gives CDR1 KGHSH, CDR2 LQKENI. CDR3 protein: CASSPGIAQETQYF. In DNA, the CDR3 is TGTGCCAGCTCTCCCGGAATAGCCCAAGAGACCCAGTACTTC.

This chain uses TRBV7-2 with TRBJ2-7, with 9 bases aligning to TRBD1. This CDR3 has 13 residues. With V trimmed by 5 bases and J by 3 bases, 2 bases remained unmatched. Germline loops: CDR1 SGHTA, CDR2 FQGNSA. CDR3 sequence reads: CASSRDRVYEQYF. The CDR3 DNA follows: TGTGCCAGCAGCCGGGACAGGGTCTACGAGCAGTACTTC.

This chain joins TRBV6-1 and TRBJ2-2; possibly TRBD2 for D (5 bases). This CDR3 contains 15 residues. With 2 bases removed from V and 6 bases from J, the gap between germline ends came to 13 bases. Germline CDR1 reads MNHNS; CDR2 reads SASEGT. CDR3: CASSEIRGSAGELFF. The DNA for the CDR3 is TGTGCCAGCAGTGAAATCCGGGGATCAGCCGGGGAGCTGTTTTTT.

The chain is built from TRBV7-9 and TRBJ2-4; TRBD1 aligns across 8 bases. The CDR3 is made up of 18 amino acids. After removal of 2 bases from V and 6 bases from J, the junction contained 15 bases not matched to a gene. Germline V gene sequence: CDR1 SEHNR, CDR2 FQNEAQ (reference sequence). The CDR3 spells CASSLRRFEGQAGNIQYF. The CDR3 DNA sequence: TGTGCCAGCAGCTTAAGGCGATTCGAGGGACAGGCTGGAAACATTCAGTACTTC.

The chain couples TRBV11-3 to TRBJ2-1; the D is unclear. CDR3 length: 13 residues. Trimming took 1 base from V and 5 from J, leaving 6 bases between them. Germline CDR1 reads SGHNT; CDR2 reads YENEEA. CDR3 DNA: TGTGCCAGCAGCTTAGGGGCGAACAATGAGCAGTTCTTC. Amino acid sequence: CASSLGANNEQFF.

V gene TRBV5-6 combines with J gene TRBJ2-7; the D gene is possibly TRBD1 (6 bases). The V gene's germline CDR1 is SGHDT and CDR2 YYEEEE. The CDR3 is made up of 17 amino acids. V shed 5 bases and J shed 2 bases, with 23 bases lying between them. The CDR3 DNA sequence: TGTGCCAGCAGACACCGTTACAGGACAGCTCAAACCTACGAGCAGTACTTC. Translation gives CASRHRYRTAQTYEQYF. Filled out from reference TRBV5-6 and TRBJ2-7, the complete variable domain reads DAGVTQSPTHLIKTRGQQVTLRCSPKSGHDTVSWYQQALGQGPQFIFQYYEEEERQRGNFPDRFSGHQFPNYSSELNVNALLLGDSALYLCASRHRYRTAQTYEQYFGPGTRLTVT.

The rearrangement joins TRBV9 to TRBJ2-3; D unresolved. V was shortened by 4 bases and J by 2 bases, with 20 bases between the two germline ends. Germline V CDR1 and CDR2: SGDLS, YYNGEE. CDR3 length: 17 residues. CDR3 protein: CASSPLGSGLPTDTQYF. The CDR3 coding sequence is TGTGCCAGCAGCCCCCTGGGCTCAGGTCTGCCCACAGATACGCAGTATTTT.